This TCR beta chain was captured by sequencing in a study of metastatic and nonmetastatic thyroid tumors (dated by TCRdb to 2018 to 2021). Notes on the research overall: Repertoires from peripheral blood and from tumor or nodule tissue samples of malignant and benign thyroid patients were compared.

Reading from cysteine to phenylalanine, the CDR3 counts 14 amino acids. Solely the CDR3 DNA is kept, with 42 bases framed from the first base. Sequences SGHDT (CDR1) and YYEEEE (CDR2) are obtained from the germline V gene. V gives up 0 bases and J gives up 8 bases, and the segment between their germline ends measures 11 bases. No treatment had been received by any patient before thyroid surgery. The study retrospectively analysed patient clinical samples collected from about 2012 to 2018 using T-cell receptor beta sequencing. The library was obtained by PCR. The sequencer listed for this sample is Illumina HiSeq 4000. High-throughput sequencing was used to profile the CDR3 region of the TCR beta-chain in every patient. The authors' pipeline ran thus. The researchers built a classifier to tell apart papillary thyroid cancer patients with distant metastasis, based on CDR3 differences among clinicopathological groups. The Shannon index was used to measure repertoire diversity, and the Morisita-Horn index was used to measure how similar tumor and blood repertoires were. Starting from the raw public reads, TCRdb applied fastp trimming at Q25, assembled clones with MiXCR and retained in-frame beta chains. Here the V and J calls rest on TCRdb's processing, not on the authors' analysis. This sample lists roughly 20,000 clones; roughly 22% were detected once. About 10% of the sample rests with the top ten.

This clone showed up many times. Its antigen remains unidentified. There are no base qualities to consult, and no much larger clone falls within one base. What the authors observed across the whole study: In both blood and tumor samples, TCR beta diversity was reported to be significantly higher in malignant tumors than in benign nodules.

The rearrangement joined TRBV5-6 to TRBJ1-4; TRBD1 is possibly the D segment (6 matching bases). The TCR comes from a male donor with papillary thyroid cancer or a benign thyroid nodule (not recorded which). Some clones in this sample may be carry-over from other donors' samples. The sequenced sample was tumor tissue. Read as DNA, the sequence is TGTGCCAGCAGCTTGGGGACAGCGGAGGAAAAACTGTTTTTT. Its translation is CASSLGTAEEKLFF.